Presented here are 25 T cell receptor beta chains from one specimen sequenced in a study of T cells after yellow fever vaccination. TCRdb called the 5' RACE reads again in MiXCR, with one record for every CDR3 protein. Of 250,000 to 400,000 distinct CDR3 sequences in the sample, approximately 4% were seen once. The sequenced sample was PBMCs, obtained 5 days after the yellow fever booster vaccination. These receptors were obtained from a man in his late teens or twenties who received the YFV17D yellow fever vaccine.

This clonotype was detected only a few times. This chain connects TRBV28 to TRBJ2-1; no clear D gene. Germline CDR1 reads MDHEN; CDR2 reads SYDVKM. This CDR3 has 16 residues. The V end lost 2 bases, the J end lost 1 base, and 12 bases lay between the germline ends. The CDR3 region has the DNA TGTGCCAGCAGTTTAAGCACAGCAAATTCCTACAATGAGCAGTTCTTC. Its translation is CASSLSTANSYNEQFF.

This chain connects TRBV5-1 to TRBJ2-1; the D is unclear. Germline assignment: CDR1 SGHRS and CDR2 YFSETQ. Trimming removed 5 bases from V and 8 bases from J, with 17 bases in between. CDR3 size: 14 residues. The CDR3 here is CASRTGPRGYEQFF. The DNA for the CDR3 is TGCGCCAGCAGAACGGGCCCCCGAGGTTATGAGCAGTTCTTC.

A few counts support this clonotype. The chain has TRBV19 and TRBJ1-1; D remains unclear. Looked up from germline, CDR1 is LNHDA and CDR2 is SQIVND (reference sequence). V was shortened by 8 bases and J by 3 bases, with 7 bases between the two germline ends. The CDR3 runs to 11 residues. This chain's CDR3 is CASQGYTEAFF. The CDR3 region has the DNA TGTGCCAGTCAAGGGTACACTGAAGCTTTCTTT.

This clonotype has a single count. V is TRBV12-1 and J is TRBJ1-2. TRBV12-1 is annotated as a pseudogene. The CDR3 length is 15 residues. The chain's CDR3 is CASSFTTVGNLGYTF. The DNA of the CDR3 is TGTGCCAGCAGCTTTACGACAGTTGGAAACTTGGGCTACACCTTC.

This clonotype turned up a few times. The chain links TRBV7-9 to TRBJ2-5; the D is unclear. The ends were cut back, 2 bases at V and 6 bases at J, with 7 bases in the middle. Germline CDR1 is SEHNR and CDR2 is FQNEAQ (reference sequence). The CDR3 consists of 12 residues. The CDR3 DNA reads TGTGCCAGCAGCTTATCAGCACAGACCCAGTACTTC. Its protein is CASSLSAQTQYF.

For this clonotype: This may be a read error: a much more frequent sequence differs by one nucleotide. This chain connects TRBV3-1 to TRBJ1-6; 7 bases line up with TRBD1. In germline, CDR1 is LGHDT, CDR2 YNNKEL (reference sequence). This CDR3 contains 11 residues. The CDR3 is CTSRGNSPLHF. The CDR3, as DNA: TGTACCAGCAGGGGGAATTCACCCCTCCACTTT.

This clonotype was seen only a few times. This rearrangement joins TRBV7-2 to TRBJ2-3, with D perhaps matching TRBD2 (7 bases). The germline V gene encodes CDR1 SGHTA and CDR2 FQGNSA. This CDR3 spans 17 amino acids. V was trimmed by 5 bases and J by 5 bases, leaving 23 bases between them. The DNA of the CDR3 is TGTGCCAGCAGCCCCCACGTACGGGGGGCCGATGGAGATACGCAGTATTTT. Its protein product is CASSPHVRGADGDTQYF. The full variable domain, its missing parts supplied by reference TRBV7-2 and TRBJ2-3, is GAGVSQSPSNKVTEKGKDVELRCDPISGHTALYWYRQSLGQGLEFLIYFQGNSAPDKSGLPSDRFSAERTGGSVSTLTIQRTQQEDSAVYLCASSPHVRGADGDTQYFGPGTRLTVL.

CDR3 sequence reads: CASSPQGGPKDTQYF. The CDR3 nucleotides read TGTGCCAGCAGCCCTCAGGGGGGGCCCAAGGATACGCAGTATTTT. The chain combines TRBV6-2 or TRBV6-3 with TRBJ2-3, with D possibly being TRBD1 or TRBD2 (7 bases each). V was trimmed by 6 bases and J by 6 bases, leaving 19 bases between them. This CDR3 region has 15 residues. Germline CDR1 MNHEY, CDR2 SVGEGT.

There are a few counts of this clonotype. The genes are TRBV7-8 and TRBJ1-1; D is possibly TRBD1 (6 bases). The CDR3 length is 15 residues. V lost 1 base and J 4 bases, leaving 13 bases between the germline ends. Germline values: CDR1 SGHVS, CDR2 FQNEAQ. The CDR3 here is CASSLDAGAITEAFF. The CDR3 bases are TGTGCCAGCAGCTTAGATGCAGGGGCAATCACTGAAGCTTTCTTT.

The chain has TRBV6-5 and TRBJ2-4; 10 positions match TRBD2. This CDR3 is 17 amino acids long. The V gene's germline CDR1 is MNHEY and CDR2 SVGAGI. Losses at the gene ends were 0 bases for V and 6 bases for J; bases not matched to a gene: 8. This CDR3 reads CASSYSPPSGGRNIQYF. The CDR3 DNA reads TGTGCCAGCAGTTACTCCCCCCCTAGCGGGGGAAGAAACATTCAGTACTTC.

This clonotype appeared a few times. The V call is TRBV24-1, the J call TRBJ2-1; 7 bases fit TRBD1. The CDR3 is 14 residues long. The germline V gene encodes CDR1 KGHDR and CDR2 SFDVKD. With V trimmed by 7 bases and J by 1 base, 3 bases remained unmatched. The CDR3 DNA sequence: TGTGCCACCAGCCGGGACAGATCCTACAATGAGCAGTTCTTC. Its protein is CATSRDRSYNEQFF.

This clonotype showed up just a few times. The chain has TRBV18 and TRBJ2-5; the D gene is possibly TRBD1 (6 bases). CDR3 length: 13 amino acids. The germline V and J ends were trimmed by 5 bases and 2 bases, with 9 bases remaining between them. The germline V gene has CDR1 KGHSH and CDR2 LQKENI. The CDR3 spells CASSTGTQETQYF. In DNA, the CDR3 is TGTGCCAGCTCAACCGGGACACAAGAGACCCAGTACTTC.

The rearrangement links TRBV6-5 to TRBJ1-2, with 8 bases aligning to TRBD1. V dropped 8 bases and J dropped 7; count of bases not matched to a gene: 12. This CDR3 is built from 14 residues. Germline CDR1 reads MNHEY; CDR2 reads SVGAGI. The DNA for the CDR3 is TGTGCCAGCCGGAAGGACAGGGAAGTTTCTGGCTACACCTTC. Translated, it gives CASRKDREVSGYTF.

This clonotype was observed many times. This chain connects TRBV12-3 or TRBV12-4 to TRBJ1-6, with D unclear. V lost 1 base and J lost 7, with 8 bases in between. The CDR3 extends over 14 amino acids. The DNA for the CDR3 is TGTGCCAGCAGTTTAGGGGCCCTAAATTCACCCCTCCACTTT. This codes for CASSLGALNSPLHF.

The rearrangement links TRBV27 to TRBJ2-1; D gene ambiguous. CDR3 length: 12 amino acids. Between the trimmed V and J ends, which lost 3 bases and 10 bases, there was a span of 10 bases. CDR1 is MNHEY, CDR2 SMNVEV, per germline (reference sequence). The CDR3 is CASSLVELEQFF. The CDR3 bases are TGTGCCAGCAGTTTGGTGGAGCTCGAGCAGTTCTTC.

V and J are TRBV20-1 and TRBJ2-1; the match to TRBD2 covers 8 bases. This CDR3 is built from 14 residues. The junction had 7 bases not matched to a gene; V was cut back by 5 bases and J by 4 bases. CDR1 and CDR2 (germline): DFQATT, SNEGSKA (reference sequence). The CDR3 region is CSAPIAGFYNEQFF. The CDR3 bases are TGCAGTGCTCCTATAGCGGGGTTTTACAATGAGCAGTTCTTC.

There are a few counts of this clonotype. The V and J genes are TRBV7-7 and TRBJ2-5; 8 positions match TRBD2. CDR3 length equals 13 residues. V was pared by 4 bases and J by 6 bases, with 4 bases of the junction left unmatched. Germline V lookup: CDR1 SSHAT, CDR2 FNYEAQ (reference sequence). The CDR3 DNA is TGTGCCAGCAGCTCCGGGGGGGCGAAGACCCAGTACTTC. This sequence encodes CASSSGGAKTQYF.

CDR3: CASSLEGPGNQPQHF. CDR3 sequence (DNA): TGTGCCAGCAGCTTAGAGGGGCCGGGAAATCAGCCCCAGCATTTT. The gene calls are TRBV11-2 and TRBJ1-5; possible D gene TRBD1, 5 bases. Trimming took off 0 bases at V and 4 bases at J, with 10 bases between the two ends. There are 15 residues in the CDR3. Germline lookup yields CDR1 SGHAT and CDR2 FQNNGV.

This clonotype was recorded only once. The chain is built from TRBV7-8 and TRBJ2-7; TRBD2 matches 7 bases. The CDR3 sequence is 17 residues long. Germline CDR1 reads SGHVS; CDR2 reads FQNEAQ. The J segment lost 5 bases and the V segment lost 2 bases, leaving 15 bases of the junction unmatched. The DNA of the CDR3 is TGTGCCAGCAGCTTACGTCGGGGGGACCTAAGGTTCCACGAGCAGTACTTC. Its protein is CASSLRRGDLRFHEQYF.

This clonotype was counted ten times or more. This chain connects TRBV5-1 to TRBJ2-6; 7 bases align to TRBD1. The CDR3 is made up of 16 amino acids. Germline CDR1 and CDR2: SGHRS and YFSETQ. V shed 4 bases, J shed 0 bases, and the junction held 4 bases outside the gene matches. The CDR3: CASSTGQTSGANVLTF. In nucleotides, the CDR3 is TGCGCCAGCAGCACGGGACAGACCTCTGGGGCCAACGTCCTGACTTTC.

This clonotype was counted between two and nine times. The chain links TRBV7-9 to TRBJ2-5; tentative D call: TRBD2 (6 bases). Germline assignment: CDR1 SEHNR and CDR2 FQNEAQ (reference sequence). Trimming removed 5 bases at V and 0 bases at J, with 13 bases between. The CDR3 length is 15 residues. The CDR3 region is CASSKGWGDQETQYF. The CDR3, as DNA: TGTGCCAGCAGCAAGGGCTGGGGGGACCAAGAGACCCAGTACTTC.

This clonotype has at least ten counts. V and J are TRBV9 and TRBJ2-5; D is undetermined. The CDR3 has 12 residues. V was cut by 0 bases and J by 5 bases, with 5 bases left in between. Germline V gene sequence: CDR1 SGDLS, CDR2 YYNGEE. Here the CDR3 reads CASSVADETQYF. In DNA form, the CDR3 reads TGTGCCAGCAGCGTAGCTGACGAGACCCAGTACTTC.

This clonotype has a handful of counts. The CDR3 protein is CASSPAGTGVYEQYF. The CDR3, as DNA: TGTGCCAGCTCACCAGCCGGGACAGGGGTGTACGAGCAGTACTTC. V usage is TRBV18 and J usage is TRBJ2-7, with 10 bases aligning to TRBD1. J was trimmed by 4 bases and V by 2 bases; bases with no gene match: 5. Per germline, CDR1 KGHSH and CDR2 LQKENI. This CDR3 region has 15 residues.

The table lists this clonotype with many counts. The chain carries TRBV14 and TRBJ2-1; maybe TRBD2 (6 bases). Per germline, CDR1 SGHDN and CDR2 FVKESK. The CDR3 length is 14 residues. The V and J ends lost 6 bases and 9 bases respectively, with 18 bases between them. This CDR3 is CASSSGEGYGEQFF. The CDR3 DNA reads as TGTGCCAGCAGTTCGGGAGAAGGGTACGGTGAGCAGTTCTTC.

J is TRBJ2-5 and V is TRBV9; D gene uncertain. The CDR3 runs to 13 residues. V was shortened by 5 bases and J by 5 bases, with 13 bases between the two germline ends. Germline lookup yields CDR1 SGDLS and CDR2 YYNGEE. DNA of the CDR3: TGTGCCAGCAGTCTGACATACCGCGAGACCCAGTACTTC. Translating gives CASSLTYRETQYF.